This T cell receptor beta chain was found in a study of blood T cells in healthy people across ages. Findings and limits, study-wide: Aged donors had fewer naive CD4+ cells and lower diversity than long-lived donors.

From germline, CDR1 is ENHRY and CDR2 SYGVKD. The CDR3 is 17 residues long. V lost 3 bases, J lost 0 bases, and 15 bases lay in between. In its sample, this clonotype was seen a few times. Its antigen is as yet unknown. For the second PCR, which ran for about 7 to 11 cycles, a sample-barcoded 5' primer and a J-beta primer mix were used. TCRdb re-analysed the 5' RACE reads in MiXCR, keeping a single row per CDR3 protein. The sample comprises about 1.4 million distinct CDR3 sequences, 59% of which are singletons, and about 6.7% rests with the top ten. Sequenced material: blood. The V and J genes are TRBV10-3 and TRBJ2-1; no reliable D call. This clonotype was obtained from a man in his late teens or twenties in good health. This CDR3 is CAISDLTTTSSYNEQFF. Here the CDR3 DNA reads TGTGCCATCAGTGATCTTACAACGACGAGCTCCTACAATGAGCAGTTCTTC.